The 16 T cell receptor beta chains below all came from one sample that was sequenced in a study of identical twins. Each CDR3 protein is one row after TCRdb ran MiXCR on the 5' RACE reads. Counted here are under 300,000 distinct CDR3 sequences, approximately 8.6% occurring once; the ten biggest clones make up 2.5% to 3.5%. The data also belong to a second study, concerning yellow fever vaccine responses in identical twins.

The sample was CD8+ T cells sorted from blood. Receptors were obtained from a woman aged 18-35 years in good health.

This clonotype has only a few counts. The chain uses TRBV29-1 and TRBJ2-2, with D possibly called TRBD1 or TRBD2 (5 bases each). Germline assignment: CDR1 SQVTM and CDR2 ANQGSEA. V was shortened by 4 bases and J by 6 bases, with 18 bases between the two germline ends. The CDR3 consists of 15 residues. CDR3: CSVGGGTDRAGELFF. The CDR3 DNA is TGCAGCGTTGGAGGTGGGACGGATAGGGCCGGGGAGCTGTTTTTT.

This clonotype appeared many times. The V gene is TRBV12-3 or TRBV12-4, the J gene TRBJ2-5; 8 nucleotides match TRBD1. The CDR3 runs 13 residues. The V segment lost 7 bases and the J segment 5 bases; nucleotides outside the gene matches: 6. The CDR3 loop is CASTEDRGETQYF. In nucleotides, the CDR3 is TGTGCCAGCACCGAAGACAGGGGCGAGACCCAGTACTTC.

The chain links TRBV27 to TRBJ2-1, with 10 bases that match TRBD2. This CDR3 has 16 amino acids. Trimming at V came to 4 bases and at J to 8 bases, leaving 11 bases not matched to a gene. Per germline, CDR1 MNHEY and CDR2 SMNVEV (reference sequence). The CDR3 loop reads CASSSLSSGSGYEQFF. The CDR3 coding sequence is TGTGCCAGCAGTTCCCTTTCTAGCGGGAGTGGGTATGAGCAGTTCTTC.

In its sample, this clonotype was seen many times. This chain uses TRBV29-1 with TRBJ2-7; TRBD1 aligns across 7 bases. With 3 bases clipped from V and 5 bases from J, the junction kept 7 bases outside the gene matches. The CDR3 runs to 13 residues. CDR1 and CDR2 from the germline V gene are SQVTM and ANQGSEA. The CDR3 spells CSVELDRAHEQYF. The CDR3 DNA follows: TGCAGCGTTGAGCTTGACAGGGCCCACGAGCAGTACTTC.

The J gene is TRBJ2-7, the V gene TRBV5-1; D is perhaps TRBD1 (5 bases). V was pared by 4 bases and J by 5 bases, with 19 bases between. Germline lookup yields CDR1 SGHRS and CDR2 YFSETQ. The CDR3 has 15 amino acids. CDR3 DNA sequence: TGCGCCAGCAGCCTCGACAAGGGGTGGAGCGACGAGCAGTACTTC. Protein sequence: CASSLDKGWSDEQYF.

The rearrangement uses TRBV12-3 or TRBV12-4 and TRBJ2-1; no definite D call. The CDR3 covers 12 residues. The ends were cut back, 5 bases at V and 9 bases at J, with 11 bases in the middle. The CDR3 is CASSVNNGEQFF. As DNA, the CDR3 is TGTGCCAGCAGTGTAAACAATGGTGAGCAGTTCTTC.

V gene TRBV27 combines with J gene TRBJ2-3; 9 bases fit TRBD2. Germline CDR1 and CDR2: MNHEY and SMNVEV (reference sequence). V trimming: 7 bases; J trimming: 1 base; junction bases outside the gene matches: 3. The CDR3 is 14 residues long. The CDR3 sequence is CASTLAGRTDTQYF. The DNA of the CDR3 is TGTGCCAGCACCCTAGCGGGACGCACAGATACGCAGTATTTT.

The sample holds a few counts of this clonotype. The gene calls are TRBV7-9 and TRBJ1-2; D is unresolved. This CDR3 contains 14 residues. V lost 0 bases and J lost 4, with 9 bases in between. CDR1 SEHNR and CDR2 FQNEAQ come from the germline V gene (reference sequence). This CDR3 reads CASSLAGEPYGYTF. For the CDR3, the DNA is TGTGCCAGCAGCTTAGCTGGGGAGCCCTATGGCTACACCTTC.

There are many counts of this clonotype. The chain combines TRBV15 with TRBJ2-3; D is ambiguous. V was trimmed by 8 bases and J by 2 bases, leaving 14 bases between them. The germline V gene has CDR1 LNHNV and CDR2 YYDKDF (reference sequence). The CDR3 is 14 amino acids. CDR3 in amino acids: CATGSEATTDTQYF. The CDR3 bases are TGTGCCACCGGGTCGGAAGCAACCACAGATACGCAGTATTTT.

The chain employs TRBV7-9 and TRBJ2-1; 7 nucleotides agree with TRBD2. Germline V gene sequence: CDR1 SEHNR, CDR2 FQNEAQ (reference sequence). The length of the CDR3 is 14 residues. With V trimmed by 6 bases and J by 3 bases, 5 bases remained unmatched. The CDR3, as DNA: TGTGCCAGCAGTTTTAGCGGGTTCTACAATGAGCAGTTCTTC. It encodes CASSFSGFYNEQFF.

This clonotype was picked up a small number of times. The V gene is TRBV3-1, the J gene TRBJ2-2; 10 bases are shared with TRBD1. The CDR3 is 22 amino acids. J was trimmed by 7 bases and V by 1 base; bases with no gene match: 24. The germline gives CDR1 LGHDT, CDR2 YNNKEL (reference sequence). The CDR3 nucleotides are TGTGCCAGCAGCCAAGGGTTTCGGACCCACCGGGGGCCGGGACAGGGGTTCGGGGAGCTGTTTTTT. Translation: CASSQGFRTHRGPGQGFGELFF.

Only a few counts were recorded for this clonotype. This CDR3 is CASSGTGLNNEQFF. The CDR3 DNA reads TGTGCCAGCAGCGGGACAGGGCTTAACAATGAGCAGTTCTTC. The chain links TRBV7-9 to TRBJ2-1; 9 positions match TRBD1. The CDR3 spans 14 residues. The germline V gene has CDR1 SEHNR and CDR2 FQNEAQ (reference sequence). Losses at the gene ends were 5 bases for V and 5 bases for J; bases not matched to a gene: 4.

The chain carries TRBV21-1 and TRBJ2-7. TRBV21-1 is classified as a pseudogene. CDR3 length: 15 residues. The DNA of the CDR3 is TGTGCCATAGAAAAAAGATGGGTTATTATCTACGAGCAGTACTTC. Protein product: CAIEKRWVIIYEQYF.

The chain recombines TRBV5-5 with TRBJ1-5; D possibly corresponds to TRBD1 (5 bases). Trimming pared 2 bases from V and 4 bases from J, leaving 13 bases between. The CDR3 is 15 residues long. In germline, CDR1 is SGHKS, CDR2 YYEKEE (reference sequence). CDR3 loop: CASSLSPGPNQPQHF. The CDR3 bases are TGTGCCAGCAGCTTAAGTCCAGGGCCTAATCAGCCCCAGCATTTT.

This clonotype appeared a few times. The CDR3 protein is CASSSTLTEAFF. As DNA, the CDR3 is TGTGCCAGCAGCTCCACGCTCACTGAAGCTTTCTTT. The rearrangement joins TRBV11-2 to TRBJ1-1; D is ambiguous. CDR1 is SGHAT, CDR2 FQNNGV, per germline. Trimming pared 4 bases from V and 4 bases from J, leaving 7 bases between. The CDR3 has 12 residues.

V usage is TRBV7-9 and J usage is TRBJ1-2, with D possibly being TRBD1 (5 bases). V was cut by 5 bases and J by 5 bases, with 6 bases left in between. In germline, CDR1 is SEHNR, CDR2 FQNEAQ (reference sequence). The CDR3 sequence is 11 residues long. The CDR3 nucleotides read TGTGCCAGCAGCGGGGGGTATGGCTACACCTTC. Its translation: CASSGGYGYTF.